The 30 T cell receptor beta chains below were found in one sample sequenced in a study of long-term antiretroviral therapy in people with HIV. immunoSEQ v3.0 was run at survey level. Data came from immunoSEQ multiplex PCR; TCRdb stores just in-frame clones and leaves some out. The table shows roughly 30,000 clones, with about nine tenths occurring only once. Sequencing used unsorted PBMCs, obtained 3.2 years before starting antiretroviral therapy. The receptors stem from a man in his forties or fifties with HIV.

The J gene is TRBJ2-2, the V gene TRBV25-1, with unresolved D. The V end was cut by 1 base, the J end by 4 bases, with 10 bases between. Germline V gene data show CDR1 as MGHDK and CDR2 as SYGVNS. This CDR3 region has 15 residues. The CDR3 DNA follows: TGTGCCAGCAGTGAATCACGGGCATCCACCGGGGAGCTGTTTTTT. Its protein product is CASSESRASTGELFF.

The chain joins TRBV7-9 to TRBJ2-1; D is uncertain. V was trimmed by 2 bases and J by 8 bases, leaving 4 bases between them. There are 11 residues in the CDR3. The V gene's germline CDR1 is SEHNR and CDR2 FQNEAQ (reference sequence). The CDR3, as DNA: TGTGCCAGCAGCTTATACGATGAGCAGTTCTTC. It specifies CASSLYDEQFF. The full variable domain, completed using reference TRBV7-9 and TRBJ2-1, is DTGVSQNPRHKITKRGQNVTFRCDPISEHNRLYWYRQTLGQGPEFLTYFQNEAQLEKSRLLSDRFSAERPKGSFSTLEIQRTEQGDSAMYLCASSLYDEQFFGPGTRLTVL.

The chain joins TRBV6-6 to TRBJ1-1; 11 positions agree with TRBD1. The CDR3 runs 14 residues. Germline loops: CDR1 MNHNY, CDR2 SVGAGI (reference sequence). J lost 6 bases, V lost 2 bases, and 2 bases had no gene match. The CDR3 coding sequence is TGTGCCAGCAGTTACCGGGACAGGGGGGCTGAAGCTTTCTTT. This translates into CASSYRDRGAEAFF.

The J gene is TRBJ2-2, the V gene TRBV5-6; D may be TRBD1 or TRBD2 (5 bases each). Trimming pared 4 bases from V and 13 bases from J, leaving 17 bases between. CDR1 and CDR2 from the germline V gene are SGHDT and YYEEEE. CDR3 length: 13 residues. CDR3 sequence reads: CASSPRTRGRLFF. CDR3 coding DNA: TGTGCCAGCAGCCCCCGGACACGGGGAAGGCTGTTTTTT. The whole variable domain, filled in from reference TRBV5-6 and TRBJ2-2, reads DAGVTQSPTHLIKTRGQQVTLRCSPKSGHDTVSWYQQALGQGPQFIFQYYEEEERQRGNFPDRFSGHQFPNYSSELNVNALLLGDSALYLCASSPRTRGRLFFGEGSRLTVL.

V and J are TRBV2 and TRBJ1-6; D gene ambiguous. Trimming cost V 5 bases and J 6 bases, with 14 bases left between them. The CDR3 loop spans 15 amino acids. Looked up from germline, CDR1 is SNHLY and CDR2 is FYNNEI. This CDR3 reads CASSLQRVANSPLHF. The CDR3 DNA reads as TGTGCCAGCAGTCTGCAGAGGGTGGCTAATTCACCCCTCCACTTT.

The V call is TRBV29-1, the J call TRBJ2-2; no definite D call. Germline V lookup: CDR1 SQVTM, CDR2 ANQGSEA. This CDR3 is 14 amino acids long. Trimming shortened V by 4 bases and J by 6 bases, and 15 bases separated the two germline ends. CDR3 sequence: CSVALLTPAGELFF. The CDR3 bases are TGCAGCGTTGCCCTTTTGACCCCGGCCGGGGAGCTGTTTTTT.

The CDR3 DNA sequence: TGTGCCAGCAGCTTAAACGCCTTCGTCGAGCAGTACTTC. Translation gives CASSLNAFVEQYF. V usage is TRBV7-3 and J usage is TRBJ2-7; D gene uncertain. The CDR3 length is 13 residues. V lost 1 base, J lost 6 bases, and 10 bases lay in between. Germline assignment: CDR1 SGHTA and CDR2 FQGTGA.

The V and J genes are TRBV2 and TRBJ2-7, with D hard to call. V lost 6 bases and J lost 0, with 12 bases in between. The CDR3 extends over 14 amino acids. Per germline, CDR1 SNHLY and CDR2 FYNNEI. In DNA, the CDR3 is TGTGCCAGCAGAGAGAATACAGACTCCTACGAGCAGTACTTC. Amino acids: CASRENTDSYEQYF.

The gene calls are TRBV12-5 and TRBJ2-7; 14 bases align to TRBD2. Germline CDR1 and CDR2: LGHNT and FRNRAP. The CDR3 totals 19 residues. The J segment lost 3 bases and the V segment lost 2 bases, leaving 12 bases of the junction unmatched. This CDR3 reads CASGLIKGLAGARGYEQYF. The CDR3 DNA reads TGTGCTAGTGGTTTGATAAAGGGACTAGCGGGAGCAAGGGGCTACGAGCAGTACTTC.

The chain couples TRBV9 to TRBJ2-7; TRBD1 might be the D (5 bases). The CDR3 is 13 amino acids. The germline V gene has CDR1 SGDLS and CDR2 YYNGEE. The V end lost 4 bases, the J end lost 1 base, and 9 bases lay between the germline ends. CDR3 sequence: CASSKQVSYEQYF. The CDR3 DNA follows: TGTGCCAGCAGCAAACAGGTTTCCTACGAGCAGTACTTC.

The chain carries TRBV9 and TRBJ2-5; D is possibly TRBD1 or TRBD2 (5 bases each). This CDR3 region has 17 residues. Trimming left V 2 bases short and J 5 bases short, with 22 bases between. Germline lookup yields CDR1 SGDLS and CDR2 YYNGEE. The CDR3 spells CASSVGLRGTKWETQYF. The DNA for the CDR3 is TGTGCCAGCAGCGTTGGACTCCGAGGGACCAAGTGGGAGACCCAGTACTTC.

The chain carries TRBV28 and TRBJ2-2; no definite D call. CDR3 size: 16 residues. Deletions cut 6 bases from V and 5 bases from J, with 19 bases between. Germline CDR1 MDHEN, CDR2 SYDVKM. In DNA, the CDR3 is TGTGCCAGCAGCGCACTTGGGGTGTTGACGACCGGGGAGCTGTTTTTT. The encoded protein is CASSALGVLTTGELFF.

This clone occurred once. The chain combines TRBV10-1 with TRBJ2-5; TRBD1 matches 9 bases. Germline assignment: CDR1 WNHNN and CDR2 SYGVQD (reference sequence). Trimming took 5 bases from V and 0 from J; bases not matched to a gene: 7. The CDR3 length is 16 residues. The CDR3 loop reads CASSPGQGNNQETQYF. The CDR3 DNA is TGCGCCAGCAGTCCGGGACAGGGCAATAACCAAGAGACCCAGTACTTC.

The chain couples TRBV7-2 to TRBJ2-1, with D perhaps TRBD1 or TRBD2 (6 bases each). The V gene's germline CDR1 is SGHTA and CDR2 FQGNSA. The CDR3 spans 15 residues. V was pared by 1 base and J by 4 bases, with 11 bases between. DNA for the CDR3: TGTGCCAGCAGCTTAGGGGGGGCGTATTACAATGAGCAGTTCTTC. It encodes CASSLGGAYYNEQFF.

The table lists this clone with a few counts. A read error may produce the germline difference seen at one junction end. The chain couples TRBV2 to TRBJ1-6; D gene unclear. This CDR3 spans 15 amino acids. Germline V lookup: CDR1 SNHLY, CDR2 FYNNEI. This CDR3 is CASSEESSYNSPLHF. As DNA, the CDR3 is TGTGCCAGCAGCGAAGAAAGCTCCTATAATTCACCCCTCCACTTT.

The chain joins TRBV13 to TRBJ2-1; TRBD1 might be the D (5 bases). V was clipped by 6 bases and J by 7 bases, with 16 bases between them. Germline V gene data show CDR1 as PRHDT and CDR2 as FYEKMQ (reference sequence). This CDR3 has 14 amino acids. CDR3: CASSWEGVGNEQFF. CDR3 bases: TGTGCCAGCAGTTGGGAAGGGGTTGGGAATGAGCAGTTCTTC.

The chain joins TRBV5-1 to TRBJ2-3; D not certain. Trimming took off 4 bases at V and 0 bases at J, with 9 bases between the two ends. The CDR3 runs 14 residues. Germline loops: CDR1 SGHRS, CDR2 YFSETQ. This CDR3 is CASSVAGSTDTQYF. In DNA form, the CDR3 reads TGCGCCAGCAGCGTAGCAGGAAGCACAGATACGCAGTATTTT.

This chain joins TRBV5-1 and TRBJ1-5; TRBD1 might be the D (5 bases). V lost 3 bases and J 3 bases, leaving 19 bases between the germline ends. The CDR3 has 17 residues. Germline assignment: CDR1 SGHRS and CDR2 YFSETQ. CDR3 DNA sequence: TGCGCCAGCAGCTGGGGCCCCCGTCAGGGCGTCAATCAGCCCCAGCATTTT. Amino acids: CASSWGPRQGVNQPQHF.

The CDR3 loop reads CASSLAGAGYNEQFF. CDR3 coding DNA: TGCGCCAGCAGCCTAGCGGGGGCAGGGTACAATGAGCAGTTCTTC. The chain has TRBV5-1 and TRBJ2-1, with 10 bases lining up with TRBD2. CDR3 length: 15 residues. Unmatched junction bases numbered 5, after V lost 4 bases and J lost 4 bases. Germline CDR1 reads SGHRS; CDR2 reads YFSETQ.

The chain uses TRBV30 and TRBJ2-1, with D hard to call. The CDR3 runs to 12 residues. Germline V CDR1 and CDR2: GTSNPN, SVGIG (reference sequence). V dropped 6 bases and J dropped 7 bases, with 13 bases sitting between them. In nucleotides, the CDR3 is TGTGCCTGTCTTCCAGGAAAGAATGAGCAGTTCTTC. Protein sequence: CACLPGKNEQFF.

The chain combines TRBV7-2 with TRBJ1-2, with a weak D call TRBD1 (5 bases). V lost 1 base and J lost 6, with 18 bases in between. Germline V CDR1 and CDR2: SGHTA, FQGNSA. The CDR3 length is 16 residues. CDR3 region: CASSLVGWDRGDGYTF. Here the CDR3 DNA reads TGTGCCAGCAGCTTAGTAGGCTGGGACCGGGGCGATGGCTACACCTTC.

This rearrangement joins TRBV5-4 to TRBJ2-7; D unclear. The germline gives CDR1 SGHNT, CDR2 YYREEE (reference sequence). Trimming removed 0 bases from V and 7 bases from J, with 20 bases in between. CDR3 length: 16 residues. CDR3 sequence (DNA): TGTGCCAGCAGCTTGGCCGGAAGGCCCTCGAGACCGGAGCAGTACTTC. This translates into CASSLAGRPSRPEQYF.

This chain joins TRBV5-1 and TRBJ2-3; tentative D call: TRBD2 (5 bases). This CDR3 has 12 residues. Trimming removed 3 bases at V and 3 bases at J, with 5 bases between. CDR1 SGHRS and CDR2 YFSETQ come from the germline V gene. The CDR3 sequence is CASSSGTDTQYF. The CDR3, as DNA: TGCGCCAGCAGCTCGGGGACAGATACGCAGTATTTT.

The rearrangement links TRBV18 to TRBJ2-7; maybe TRBD1 (6 bases). The CDR3 sequence is 13 residues long. Per the germline V gene, CDR1 is KGHSH and CDR2 is LQKENI. Between the trimmed V and J ends, which lost 4 bases and 0 bases, there was a span of 7 bases. The CDR3, as DNA: TGTGCCAGCTCACGGGACACCTCCTACGAGCAGTACTTC. Its translation: CASSRDTSYEQYF.

In this sample, this clone is large. The chain joins TRBV7-9 to TRBJ2-7; TRBD1 matches 7 bases. This CDR3 spans 15 amino acids. Germline-derived CDR1 and CDR2 are SEHNR and FQNEAQ (reference sequence). V trimming: 7 bases; J trimming: 6 bases; junction bases outside the gene matches: 15. CDR3 sequence: CASTSTGSFYGEQYF. As DNA, the CDR3 is TGTGCCAGCACGTCGACAGGGAGCTTTTATGGCGAGCAGTACTTC.

This chain uses TRBV6-1 with TRBJ1-5; D possibly corresponds to TRBD1 (6 bases). The CDR3 is 15 residues long. The V end lost 10 bases, the J end lost 1 base, and 17 bases lay between the germline ends. Germline-derived CDR1 and CDR2 are MNHNS and SASEGT. The DNA for the CDR3 is TGTGCCACTACCCTAGTCAGGGGAAGCAATCAGCCCCAGCATTTT. It specifies CATTLVRGSNQPQHF.

The V gene is TRBV5-1, the J gene TRBJ2-5; 7 bases align to TRBD2. Trimming removed 6 bases from V and 7 bases from J; junction bases left unmatched: 18. The CDR3 length is 16 residues. Per the germline V gene, CDR1 is SGHRS and CDR2 is YFSETQ. The CDR3 here is CASNPYPGRPPGTQYF. The CDR3 DNA sequence: TGCGCCAGCAACCCCTACCCCGGGAGGCCCCCAGGGACCCAGTACTTC.

V usage is TRBV10-1 and J usage is TRBJ2-2; D unresolved. CDR3 length: 13 residues. Germline V CDR1 and CDR2: WNHNN, SYGVQD (reference sequence). The ends were cut back, 4 bases at V and 6 bases at J, with 9 bases in the middle. The CDR3 region has the DNA TGCGCCAGCAGTGTACTAATCCCCGGGGAGCTGTTTTTT. Translation gives CASSVLIPGELFF.

This chain joins TRBV6-1 and TRBJ1-2, with a tentative D call TRBD1 (5 bases). Germline V CDR1 and CDR2: MNHNS, SASEGT. Trimming removed 9 bases from V and 4 bases from J, with 18 bases in between. CDR3 length: 14 amino acids. CDR3 in amino acids: CASQGSADSYGYTF. CDR3 nucleotide sequence: TGTGCCAGTCAGGGAAGCGCAGATTCCTATGGCTACACCTTC.

The rearrangement links TRBV6-5 to TRBJ2-7; 11 nucleotides line up with TRBD1. CDR1 and CDR2 (germline): MNHEY, SVGAGI. This CDR3 is 15 amino acids long. Trimming cost V 6 bases and J 4 bases; bases outside gene matches: 8. The CDR3 sequence is CASRPPGDRGYEQYF. CDR3 nucleotides: TGTGCCAGCAGGCCACCGGGGGACAGGGGGTACGAGCAGTACTTC.